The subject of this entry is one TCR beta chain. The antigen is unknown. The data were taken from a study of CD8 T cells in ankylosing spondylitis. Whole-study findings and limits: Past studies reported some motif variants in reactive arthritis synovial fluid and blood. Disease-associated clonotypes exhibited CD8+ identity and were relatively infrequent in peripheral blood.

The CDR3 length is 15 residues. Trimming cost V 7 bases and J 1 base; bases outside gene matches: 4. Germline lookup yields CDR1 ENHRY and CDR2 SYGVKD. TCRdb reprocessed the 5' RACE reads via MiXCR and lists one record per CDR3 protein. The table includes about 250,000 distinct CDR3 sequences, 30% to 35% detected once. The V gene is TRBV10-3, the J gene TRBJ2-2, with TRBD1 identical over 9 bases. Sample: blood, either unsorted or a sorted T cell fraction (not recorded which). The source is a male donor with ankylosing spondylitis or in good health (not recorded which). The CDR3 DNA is TGTGCCATCACTGGGACAGGGCTGAACACCGGGGAGCTGTTTTTT. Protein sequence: CAITGTGLNTGELFF.